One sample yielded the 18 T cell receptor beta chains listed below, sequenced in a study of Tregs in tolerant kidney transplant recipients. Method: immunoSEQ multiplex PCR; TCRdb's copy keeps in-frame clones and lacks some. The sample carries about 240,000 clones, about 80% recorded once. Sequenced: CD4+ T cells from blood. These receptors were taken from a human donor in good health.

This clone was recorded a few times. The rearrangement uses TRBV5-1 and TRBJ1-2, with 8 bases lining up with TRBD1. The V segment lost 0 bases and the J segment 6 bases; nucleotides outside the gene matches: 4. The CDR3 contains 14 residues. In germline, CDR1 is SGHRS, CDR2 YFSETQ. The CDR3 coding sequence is TGCGCCAGCAGCTTGGGGCAGGGGGCTCATGGCTACACCTTC. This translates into CASSLGQGAHGYTF. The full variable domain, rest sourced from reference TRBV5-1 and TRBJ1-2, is KAGVTQTPRYLIKTRGQQVTLSCSPISGHRSVSWYQQTPGQGLQFLFEYFSETQRNKGNFPGRFSGRQFSNSRSEMNVSTLELGDSALYLCASSLGQGAHGYTFGSGTRLTVV.

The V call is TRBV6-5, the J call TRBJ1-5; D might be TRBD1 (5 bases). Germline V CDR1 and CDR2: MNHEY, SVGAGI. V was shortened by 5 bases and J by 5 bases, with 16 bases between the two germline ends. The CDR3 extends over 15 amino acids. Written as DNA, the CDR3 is TGTGCCAGCAGTCCGACGAGGGGAGGGGATCAGCCCCAGCATTTT. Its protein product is CASSPTRGGDQPQHF.

CDR3 sequence: CASSLQGMNYEQYF. The CDR3 nucleotides are TGCGCCAGCAGCTTGCAGGGCATGAACTACGAGCAGTACTTC. The rearrangement links TRBV5-1 to TRBJ2-7; D perhaps matches TRBD1 (5 bases). V lost 1 base to trimming and J lost 3 bases, with 11 bases between them. Germline V CDR1 and CDR2: SGHRS, YFSETQ. CDR3 length equals 14 residues.

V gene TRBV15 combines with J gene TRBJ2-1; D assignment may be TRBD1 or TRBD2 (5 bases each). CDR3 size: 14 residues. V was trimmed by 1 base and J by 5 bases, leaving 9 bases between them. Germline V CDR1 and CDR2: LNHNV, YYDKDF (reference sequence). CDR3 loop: CATSRVRGDNEQFF. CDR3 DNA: TGTGCCACCAGCAGAGTGAGGGGCGACAATGAGCAGTTCTTC.

The CDR3 coding sequence is TGTGCCTCTCGACGGAGCTCTGGAAACACCATATATTTT. This translates into CASRRSSGNTIYF. The chain employs TRBV30 and TRBJ1-3; no definite D call. Germline CDR1 is GTSNPN and CDR2 is SVGIG (reference sequence). Trimming shortened V by 7 bases and J by 0 bases, and 10 bases separated the two germline ends. This CDR3 has 13 amino acids.

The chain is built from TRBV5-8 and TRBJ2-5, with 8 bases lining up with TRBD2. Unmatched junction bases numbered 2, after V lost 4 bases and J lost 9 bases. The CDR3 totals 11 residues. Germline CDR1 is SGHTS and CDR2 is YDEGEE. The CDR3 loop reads CASSRRGAQYF. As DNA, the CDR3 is TGTGCCAGCAGCCGGCGGGGGGCCCAGTACTTC.

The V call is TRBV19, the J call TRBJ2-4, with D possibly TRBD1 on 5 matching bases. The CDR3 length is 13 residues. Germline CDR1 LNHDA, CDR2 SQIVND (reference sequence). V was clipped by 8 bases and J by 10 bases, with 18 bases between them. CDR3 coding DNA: TGTGCCAGTCGGACAAGTCAAAAGGGAATTCAGTACTTC. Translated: CASRTSQKGIQYF.

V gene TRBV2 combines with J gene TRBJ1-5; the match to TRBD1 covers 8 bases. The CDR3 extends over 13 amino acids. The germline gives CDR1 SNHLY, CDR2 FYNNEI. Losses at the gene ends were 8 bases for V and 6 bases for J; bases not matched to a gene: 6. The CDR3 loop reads CASGDRLGQPQHF. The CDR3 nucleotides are TGTGCCAGCGGGGACAGGCTGGGTCAGCCCCAGCATTTT.

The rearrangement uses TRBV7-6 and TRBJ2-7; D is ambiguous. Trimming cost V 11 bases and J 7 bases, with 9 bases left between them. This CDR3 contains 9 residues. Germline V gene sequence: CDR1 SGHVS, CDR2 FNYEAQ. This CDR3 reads CALISEQYF. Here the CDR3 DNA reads TGTGCCCTAATCAGTGAGCAGTACTTC.

CDR3 nucleotide sequence: TGTGCCAGTAGTAGACAGTATCAGCCCCAGCATTTT. Translated, it gives CASSRQYQPQHF. The chain joins TRBV19 to TRBJ1-5; weak D call: TRBD1 (5 bases). The CDR3 is 12 amino acids. V was shortened by 4 bases and J by 5 bases, with 6 bases between the two germline ends. The germline V gene has CDR1 LNHDA and CDR2 SQIVND (reference sequence). Variable domain in full (rest from reference TRBV19 and TRBJ1-5): DGGITQSPKYLFRKEGQNVTLSCEQNLNHDAMYWYRQDPGQGLRLIYYSQIVNDFQKGDIAEGYSVSREKKESFPLTVTSAQKNPTAFYLCASSRQYQPQHFGDGTRLSIL.

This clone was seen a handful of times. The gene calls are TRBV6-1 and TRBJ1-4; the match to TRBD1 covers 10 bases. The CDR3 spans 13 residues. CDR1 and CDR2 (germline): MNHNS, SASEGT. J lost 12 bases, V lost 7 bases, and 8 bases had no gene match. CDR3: CASTTGGEGQLFF. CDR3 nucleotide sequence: TGTGCCAGCACGACAGGGGGCGAAGGGCAACTGTTTTTT.

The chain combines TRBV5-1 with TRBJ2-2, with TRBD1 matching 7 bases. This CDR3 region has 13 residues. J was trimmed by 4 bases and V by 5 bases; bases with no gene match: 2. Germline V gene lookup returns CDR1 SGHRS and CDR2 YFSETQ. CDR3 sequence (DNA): TGCGCCAGCAGTGACAGGGTCACCGGGGAGCTGTTTTTT. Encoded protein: CASSDRVTGELFF.

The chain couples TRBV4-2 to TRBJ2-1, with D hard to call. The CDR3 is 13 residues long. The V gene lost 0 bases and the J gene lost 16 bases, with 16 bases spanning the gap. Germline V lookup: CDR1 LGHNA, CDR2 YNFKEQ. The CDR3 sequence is CASSQDRPAVRFF. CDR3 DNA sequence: TGTGCCAGCAGCCAAGATAGACCCGCCGTGCGATTCTTC.

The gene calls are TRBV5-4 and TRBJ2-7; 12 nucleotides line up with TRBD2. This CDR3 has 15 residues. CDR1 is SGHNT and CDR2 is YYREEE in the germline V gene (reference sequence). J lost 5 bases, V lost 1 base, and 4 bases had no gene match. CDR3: CASSLSTSGGNEQYF. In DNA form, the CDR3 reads TGTGCCAGCAGCTTGTCTACTAGCGGGGGGAACGAGCAGTACTTC.

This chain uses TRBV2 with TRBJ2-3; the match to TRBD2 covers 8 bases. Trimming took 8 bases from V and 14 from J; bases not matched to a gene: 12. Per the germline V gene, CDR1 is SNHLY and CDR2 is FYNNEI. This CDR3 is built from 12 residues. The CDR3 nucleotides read TGTGCCAGCTCTACGACTAGCGAGGTGTCGTATTTT. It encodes CASSTTSEVSYF.

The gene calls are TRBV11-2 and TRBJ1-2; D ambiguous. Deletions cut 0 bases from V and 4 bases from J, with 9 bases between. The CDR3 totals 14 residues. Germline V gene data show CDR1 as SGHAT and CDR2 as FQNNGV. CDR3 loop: CASSLEPVFYGYTF. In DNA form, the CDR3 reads TGTGCCAGCAGCTTAGAACCAGTCTTCTATGGCTACACCTTC.

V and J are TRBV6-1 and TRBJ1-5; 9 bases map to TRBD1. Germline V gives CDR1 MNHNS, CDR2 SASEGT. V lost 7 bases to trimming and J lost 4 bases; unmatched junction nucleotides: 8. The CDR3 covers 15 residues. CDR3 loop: CASKKGTGLNQPQHF. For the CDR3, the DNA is TGTGCCAGCAAGAAGGGGACAGGGCTAAATCAGCCCCAGCATTTT.

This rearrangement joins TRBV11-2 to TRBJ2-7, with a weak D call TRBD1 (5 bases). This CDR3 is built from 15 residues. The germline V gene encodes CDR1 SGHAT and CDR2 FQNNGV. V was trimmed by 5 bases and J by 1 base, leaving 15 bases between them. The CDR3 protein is CASSKGLGRSYEQYF. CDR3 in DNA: TGTGCCAGCAGCAAGGGGCTTGGAAGGTCCTACGAGCAGTACTTC.